The TCR beta chain described here comes from a study of cytomegalovirus exposure and HLA in healthy donors. General study points: The productive fraction for most TCR beta V segments was about 87% or about 30% in an earlier analysis. In a later analysis, compared with equally common non-associated chains, HLA-associated beta chains were more expanded. In a later analysis, HLA-C alleles had the fewest associated TCRs, DRB1 alleles the most.

The CDR3 loop spans 13 amino acids. The ends were cut back, 7 bases at V and 4 bases at J, with 13 bases in the middle. CDR1 is MNHEY, CDR2 SVGAGI, per germline. For this clone: Its antigen is as yet unknown.

Vbeta (60) and Jbeta (13) primers were used in the PCR. TCRdb's table, derived via immunoSEQ multiplex PCR, lists solely in-frame clones and lacks some. The table lists roughly 100,000 clones, 80% to 90% of them singletons. Sequences were obtained from PBMCs. V and J are TRBV6-5 and TRBJ1-2; D perhaps matches TRBD1 (6 bases). The receptor was derived from a man aged 50-59 years in good health and CMV-seronegative. The CDR3 DNA is TGTGCCAGCACCAGGGGACAAACCTATGGCTACACCTTC. Translating it yields CASTRGQTYGYTF.